Given below is one T cell receptor beta chain in context. The CDR3 is 16 amino acids. Germline CDR1 and CDR2: SGHRS and YFSETQ. Trimming removed 0 bases from V and 5 bases from J; junction bases left unmatched: 8. Some clones are missing from TCRdb's copy, which holds only in-frame ones; the method was immunoSEQ multiplex PCR. The table includes over 85,000 clones, approximately 90% detected once. The data stem from a study of T cell changes during pregnancy in multiple sclerosis. The starting material was peripheral blood, obtained in the first trimester of pregnancy. The TCR comes from a female donor in good health, enrolled as a control in a pregnancy study. The gene calls are TRBV5-1 and TRBJ2-5; 9 nucleotides line up with TRBD1. CDR3 DNA: TGCGCCAGCAGCTTGGGAGGACAGGGGTTGGGTGAGACCCAGTACTTC. Its protein product is CASSLGGQGLGETQYF. Based on the CDR3 plus reference TRBV5-1 and TRBJ2-5, the full variable domain is KAGVTQTPRYLIKTRGQQVTLSCSPISGHRSVSWYQQTPGQGLQFLFEYFSETQRNKGNFPGRFSGRQFSNSRSEMNVSTLELGDSALYLCASSLGGQGLGETQYFGPGTRLLVL.